The clone carrying this T cell receptor (beta chain) showed up many times. Its antigen is as yet unknown. The sample originates from a study of molecular identifiers for immune sequencing clone quantification. Whole-study context: With replicates, the RNA of about 21,000 or 97,000 naive CD8 cells was split five ways and four were sequenced. Points from the study as a whole: Over 99% of effector molecules, but under 1% in naive cells, were held by clones with more than 20 RNA copies. Shared barcodes on identical TCR molecules could underestimate the sizes of highly expanded clones.

Naive CD8 T cells were sorted as CD8+CD4-CCR7+CD45RA+. TCRdb reprocessed the PCR reads with MiXCR, giving one entry per CDR3 protein. Of about 510,000 distinct CDR3 sequences in the sample, less than 30% are singletons; the top ten hold under 0.85%. The TCR sequence derives from a human donor in good health. Some libraries in this study had Jurkat cell RNA spiked in. Sequencing input: naive CD8+ T cells from blood, with Jurkat cell RNA spiked in. The subset: FACS-sorted CD8+CD4-CCR7+CD45RA+ naive T cells.

The CDR3 DNA is TGTGCCAGTAACCCCGGGACAGACTCTGTAGATACGCAGTATTTT. It encodes CASNPGTDSVDTQYF. The V call is TRBV6-6, the J call TRBJ2-3; 7 bases fit TRBD1. With 9 bases clipped from V and 5 bases from J, the junction kept 14 bases outside the gene matches. The CDR3 has 15 amino acids. Germline CDR1 reads MNHNY; CDR2 reads SVGAGI (reference sequence).